A selection of T cell receptor beta chains follows, all from one sample in a study of T cells in Graves' hyperthyroidism and ophthalmopathy. TCRdb ran MiXCR on the multiplex PCR reads and lists one entry per CDR3 protein. The table includes under 700,000 distinct CDR3 sequences, just over 45% detected once. Source material: peripheral blood or thyroid tissue (not recorded which). The receptors were gathered from a woman younger than 30 with Graves' hyperthyroidism. Each CDR3 is given with its conserved first and last residue. A D gene is named only where the DNA matches it firmly. The size entry is marked missing in some rows and otherwise reads once, few, many or a size class.

TRBV2	NA	TRBJ2-2	NA	TGTGCCAGCAGTGGGGGGACGAACACCGGGGAGCTGTTTTTT	CASSGGTNTGELFF
TRBV25-1	NA	TRBJ2-3	TRBD1	TGTGCCAGCAGCCGGGACAGGCCCCTTGATACGCAGTATTTT	CASSRDRPLDTQYF
TRBV2	NA	TRBJ1-2	TRBD1	TGTGCCAGCAGCGTTGTGGGAGAATACCGGGACAGGGGAGATGGCTACACCTTC	CASSVVGEYRDRGDGYTF
TRBV7-6	many	TRBJ1-1	NA	TGTGCCAGCAGCATTTCCAGTGAGAACACTGAAGCTTTCTTT	CASSISSENTEAFF
TRBV5-1	few	TRBJ1-1	NA	TGCGCCAGCAGCCCAATCGGCAGTATCAACACTGAAGCTTTCTTT	CASSPIGSINTEAFF
TRBV7-9	NA	TRBJ2-5	NA	TGTGCCAGCAGCTTAGCGACTAGTAAAGAGACCCAGTACTTC	CASSLATSKETQYF
TRBV2	NA	TRBJ2-7	TRBD2	TGTGCCAGCAGTGATACTAGCGGGAAACTCGAGCAGTACTTC	CASSDTSGKLEQYF
TRBV6-5	once	TRBJ1-2	NA	TGTGCCAGCAGTCCACTAGACGCCGTGGGAGGCTACACCTTC	CASSPLDAVGGYTF
TRBV9	NA	TRBJ1-1	NA	TGTGCCAGCAGTTACTCGGGGATCGACACTGAAGCTTTCTTT	CASSYSGIDTEAFF
TRBV7-9	many	TRBJ1-3	NA	TGTGCCAGCAGATCGATCGTTCAAGGAAACACCATATATTTT	CASRSIVQGNTIYF
TRBV15	many	TRBJ1-4	NA	TGTGCCACCAGCAGAGATCAGGCGGGGTTTAATGAAAAACTGTTTTTT	CATSRDQAGFNEKLFF
TRBV15	few	TRBJ2-7	NA	TGTGCCACCAGCAGAGATGGGAGGGAGCAGTACTTC	CATSRDGREQYF
TRBV20-1	many	TRBJ2-7	TRBD1	TGCAGTGCGCCGACAGGGAGCGACTACGAGCAGTACTTC	CSAPTGSDYEQYF
TRBV11-1	once	TRBJ1-2	NA	TGTGCCAGCAGCCAACCCGCGACCCGTGGTGGCTACACCTTC	CASSQPATRGGYTF
TRBV4-2	NA	TRBJ2-7	NA	TGTGCCAGCAGCCAAGAATCAACGGGAGGGGGCACCGAGCAGTACTTC	CASSQESTGGGTEQYF
TRBV6-5	few	TRBJ2-5	NA	TGTGCCAGCAGTTCCCGCCTAAGAGGGATCACCGAGACCCAGTACTTC	CASSSRLRGITETQYF
TRBV2	few	TRBJ2-2	NA	TGTGCCAGCACTTCCGGGGAGCTGTTTTTT	CASTSGELFF
TRBV5-1	few	TRBJ2-5	NA	TGCGCCAGCAGCCGACAAGACGAGACCCAGTACTTC	CASSRQDETQYF
TRBV25-1	NA	TRBJ2-5	TRBD2	TGTGCCAGCAGCGGATACCTAGCGGGAGGGACCCAGTACTTC	CASSGYLAGGTQYF
TRBV15	few	TRBJ1-2	NA	TGTGCCACCAGCAGCCGGACAGCCTATGGCTACACCTTC	CATSSRTAYGYTF